Sequencing of this T cell receptor (beta chain) was carried out in a study of T cell responses to AZD1222 COVID-19 vaccine (dated by TCRdb to the early 2020s). Regarding the research as a whole: TCR sequencing covered fewer than 250 trial participants: roughly 200 given two doses of AZD1222 and 26 given two doses of MenACWY control vaccine. Trial participants were enrolled by age into subgroups of 18-55, 56-69 and 70-plus years, and 148, 28 and 57 TCR-sequenced participants, respectively, were included in these subgroups.

What the work shows at the level of the full study, not this receptor alone: The 56-69-year group was small, and its depth increase did not reach significance, likely because of low power. Conclusions about previously exposed vaccinees are limited because only a handful of AZD1222 recipients were SARS-CoV-2 seropositive at baseline. Spike-specific TCR breadth and depth rose significantly after two AZD1222 doses compared with day 0 and with MenACWY recipients. Because no samples from the day 14 peak response were available, repertoires could be characterized only after the peak T cell response. Participants were mostly white British, with more females than males. The authors suggested clonal diversity may have been underestimated. CD4 TCRs associated with the vaccine covered the entire spike protein, and the dominant responses were in regions 160-218 and 743-854. Reportedly, close to half of the unique spike-specific TCRs recognized epitopes lying outside the regions that are mutated in the B.1.351 and B.1.1.7 variants.

With regard to this clone: Which antigen it targets is not known. No base-level quality is on record; no much larger clone is a single base apart.

CDR1 and CDR2 were assigned from the germline V gene as SGHRS and YFSETQ. V is pruned by 5 bases and J by 5 bases, leaving 15 bases of the junction without a gene match. Taken from cysteine to phenylalanine, the CDR3 has 16 residues. The kept DNA is CDR3 alone, 48 bases in frame from the first base. The time point label corresponds to: about 28 days (+/-7) after the second vaccine dose. AZD1222 recipients with second doses at about 4 weeks or about 12 weeks were pooled, because spike-specific TCR depth and breadth did not differ between schedules. The vaccinee samples were drawn from two UK trials, COV001 and COV002, one of which was a single-blind randomized controlled phase 2/3 trial testing AZD1222 (ChAdOx1 nCoV-19) in healthy adults. Trial participant PBMC samples were collected at day 0 and day 28 after the second dose for TCRbeta chain sequencing. The CDR3 regions of human TCRbeta chains were analyzed by immunosequencing. The original pipeline was this. TCRs in the repertoires were matched against a reference library of SARS-CoV-2-specific TCRs that had been generated with the MIRA antigen-specificity platform. Breadth was defined as the fraction of unique TCRs that were SARS-CoV-2-associated. Depth was defined as the fraction of total T cells that were SARS-CoV-2-associated. Each spike-specific TCR was assigned to its reactive spike region and to a CD4 or CD8 class using the MIRA data. Log10-transformed breadth and depth values were compared by one-way ANOVA with Sidak's multiple comparisons tests. TCRdb took over this immuneACCESS table, retaining in-frame rearrangements with V and J assigned. Such tables are incomplete; in checked studies, under half of the missing clones stem from an unresolved V gene, and the remainder is unexplained. V and J calls and clone size come straight from that table; D and trimming were deduced from the DNA. The sample table records approximately 170,000 clones; approximately 88% of these occur just once. Clones ranked in the top ten supply about 1% of the sample.

This TCR came from an adult who received the AZD1222 COVID-19 vaccine. This sample comprised peripheral blood, obtained 28 days after the second AZD1222 dose. The receptor chain draws on TRBV5-1 and TRBJ2-5; TRBD2 fits 7 bases in the junction. The CDR3 in this case is CASRASRDYRSETQYF. At the DNA level, the sequence is TGCGCCAGCAGAGCTAGCCGGGACTACCGCTCTGAGACCCAGTACTTC. Joined to the reference TRBV5-1 and TRBJ2-5 proteins, this CDR3 gives the full variable domain: KAGVTQTPRYLIKTRGQQVTLSCSPISGHRSVSWYQQTPGQGLQFLFEYFSETQRNKGNFPGRFSGRQFSNSRSEMNVSTLELGDSALYLCASRASRDYRSETQYFGPGTRLLVL.